This entry lists 20 T cell receptor beta chains sequenced from one sample in a study of CD8+ T cells in alopecia areata. Extracted RNA was reverse transcribed into cDNA, the sequencing template. Profiling relied on immunoSEQ multiplex PCR, and the TCRdb table lists in-frame clones only, not all of them. This sample carries 150,000 to 200,000 clones, approximately 70% of them seen once, and the ten largest clones take roughly an eighth. The starting material was CD8+ T cells sorted from blood, obtained at week 0. These receptors were obtained from a human donor with alopecia areata.

The rearrangement uses TRBV5-6 and TRBJ2-1; 9 bases fit TRBD2. Trimming took 0 bases from V and 2 from J; bases not matched to a gene: 3. The length of the CDR3 is 16 residues. Per germline, CDR1 SGHDT and CDR2 YYEEEE. CDR3 nucleotide sequence: TGTGCCAGCAGCTTGGACCAGCGGGGGGCCTACAATGAGCAGTTCTTC. The encoded protein is CASSLDQRGAYNEQFF.

This clone was seen once. The rearrangement links TRBV29-1 to TRBJ1-2; 7 bases fit TRBD1. CDR3 length: 13 residues. Germline lookup yields CDR1 SQVTM and CDR2 ANQGSEA. With V trimmed by 5 bases and J by 6 bases, 9 bases remained unmatched. The CDR3 loop is CSVYAGGRDGYTF. CDR3 DNA sequence: TGCAGCGTTTATGCAGGGGGACGTGATGGCTACACCTTC. The complete variable domain, with remaining parts taken from reference TRBV29-1 and TRBJ1-2, reads SAVISQKPSRDICQRGTSLTIQCQVDSQVTMMFWYRQQPGQSLTLIATANQGSEATYESGFVIDKFPISRPNLTFSTLTVSNMSPEDSSIYLCSVYAGGRDGYTFGSGTRLTVV.

This clone came up a few times. The chain's CDR3 is CASTEGATEAFF. CDR3 nucleotide sequence: TGCGCCAGCACTGAGGGGGCTACTGAAGCTTTCTTT. The rearrangement joins TRBV5-1 to TRBJ1-1; 7 bases align to TRBD1. Unmatched junction bases numbered 4, after V lost 6 bases and J lost 5 bases. The germline CDR1 and CDR2 sequences are SGHRS and YFSETQ. The CDR3 has 12 amino acids.

This chain uses TRBV27 with TRBJ2-2; unclear D gene. Germline CDR1 reads MNHEY; CDR2 reads SMNVEV (reference sequence). This CDR3 is built from 14 residues. V was trimmed by 3 bases and J by 4 bases, leaving 9 bases between them. The DNA for the CDR3 is TGTGCCAGCAGTTTCTCGGACGGCACCGGGGAGCTGTTTTTT. It yields the protein CASSFSDGTGELFF.

Written as DNA, the CDR3 is TGTGCCAGCAGTTACAGGTCCACCTACGAGCAGTACTTC. Its translation is CASSYRSTYEQYF. The chain couples TRBV6-6 to TRBJ2-7; D gene uncertain. V lost 2 bases and J lost 2, with 7 bases in between. The CDR3 extends over 13 amino acids. Germline CDR1 and CDR2: MNHNY and SVGAGI (reference sequence).

This chain connects TRBV5-4 to TRBJ2-2; D unclear. This CDR3 contains 13 residues. Germline V gene data show CDR1 as SGHNT and CDR2 as YYREEE (reference sequence). Trimming removed 5 bases at V and 4 bases at J, with 9 bases between. The CDR3 coding sequence is TGTGCCAGCAGTTGGGGAACCACCGGGGAGCTGTTTTTT. Protein: CASSWGTTGELFF.

The chain uses TRBV6-6 and TRBJ2-2, with D perhaps being TRBD1 or TRBD2 (6 bases each). Trimming took off 1 base at V and 0 bases at J, with 9 bases between the two ends. This CDR3 has 16 amino acids. Germline CDR1 reads MNHNY; CDR2 reads SVGAGI (reference sequence). CDR3 nucleotide sequence: TGTGCCAGCAGTTACTTGGAGGGGGCGAACACCGGGGAGCTGTTTTTT. It specifies CASSYLEGANTGELFF.

This clone was seen a handful of times. The chain links TRBV12-5 to TRBJ1-2, with D possibly matching TRBD1 (5 bases). Germline CDR1 is LGHNT and CDR2 is FRNRAP. V was trimmed by 3 bases and J by 4 bases, leaving 9 bases between them. This CDR3 has 13 amino acids. The CDR3 here is CASGLGTVYGYTF. In DNA form, the CDR3 reads TGTGCTAGTGGTTTAGGGACGGTCTATGGCTACACCTTC.

This clone has only one observation. The rearrangement joins TRBV30 to TRBJ2-1; D remains unclear. The V end lost 4 bases, the J end lost 8 bases, and 0 bases lay between the germline ends. The CDR3 has 8 residues. Germline assignment: CDR1 GTSNPN and CDR2 SVGIG (reference sequence). Here the CDR3 reads CAWNEQFF. CDR3 DNA sequence: TGTGCCTGGAATGAGCAGTTCTTC.

In this sample, this clone turned up a few times. CDR3 in amino acids: CATMGGSHADTQYF. In DNA, the CDR3 is TGTGCCACGATGGGGGGTTCCCATGCGGATACGCAGTATTTT. The chain recombines TRBV7-9 with TRBJ2-3; possible D gene TRBD2, 6 bases. This CDR3 is 14 amino acids long. Between the trimmed V and J ends, which lost 10 bases and 6 bases, there was a span of 20 bases. CDR1 and CDR2 (germline): SEHNR, FQNEAQ (reference sequence).

V is TRBV5-6 and J is TRBJ1-5; D not resolved. V was clipped by 0 bases and J by 1 base, with 8 bases between them. The CDR3 runs to 15 residues. Germline CDR1 and CDR2: SGHDT and YYEEEE. CDR3 region: CASSLGGNSNQPQHF. The CDR3 coding sequence is TGTGCCAGCAGCTTGGGCGGGAACAGCAATCAGCCCCAGCATTTT.

The chain couples TRBV5-6 to TRBJ2-1; D gene ambiguous. Deletions cut 3 bases from V and 7 bases from J, with 5 bases between. The CDR3 length is 11 residues. The germline CDR1 and CDR2 sequences are SGHDT and YYEEEE. The CDR3 sequence is CASSWGNEQFF. The CDR3 DNA follows: TGTGCCAGCAGCTGGGGTAATGAGCAGTTCTTC.

This sequence joins TRBV5-6 and TRBJ2-5, with unresolved D. The CDR3 totals 14 residues. From germline, CDR1 is SGHDT and CDR2 YYEEEE. V was pared by 0 bases and J by 9 bases, with 15 bases between. In nucleotides, the CDR3 is TGTGCCAGCAGCTTGGGTCGGCCCTTGGCGGCCCAGTACTTC. Its translation: CASSLGRPLAAQYF.

The V and J genes are TRBV30 and TRBJ2-1; D gene ambiguous. The V and J ends lost 0 bases and 8 bases respectively, with 5 bases between them. Germline V CDR1 and CDR2: GTSNPN, SVGIG (reference sequence). This CDR3 has 11 residues. The CDR3 loop is CAWSVSYEQFF. The CDR3 region has the DNA TGTGCCTGGAGTGTAAGTTATGAGCAGTTCTTC.

This CDR3 reads CATGRDKETQYF. The DNA of the CDR3 is TGTGCCACCGGAAGGGACAAAGAGACCCAGTACTTC. The gene calls are TRBV15 and TRBJ2-5, with D perhaps matching TRBD1 (6 bases). Per the germline V gene, CDR1 is LNHNV and CDR2 is YYDKDF (reference sequence). V was trimmed by 8 bases and J by 3 bases, leaving 10 bases between them. The CDR3 spans 12 residues.

The V gene is TRBV7-9, the J gene TRBJ2-2; 7 bases match TRBD1. Germline-derived CDR1 and CDR2 are SEHNR and FQNEAQ (reference sequence). This CDR3 is 19 amino acids long. The J segment lost 3 bases and the V segment lost 2 bases, leaving 15 bases of the junction unmatched. CDR3 amino acids: CASSLLAPRQGLYTGELFF. The CDR3 DNA reads as TGTGCCAGCAGCTTATTGGCCCCGCGACAGGGATTGTACACCGGGGAGCTGTTTTTT.

The J gene is TRBJ2-7, the V gene TRBV29-1, with D unresolved. Trimming left V 1 base short and J 3 bases short, with 7 bases between. The germline gives CDR1 SQVTM, CDR2 ANQGSEA. The CDR3 runs 12 residues. The CDR3 DNA follows: TGCAGCGTTGAAGTCAACTTCTACGAGCAGTACTTC. Translated: CSVEVNFYEQYF.

The CDR3 DNA follows: TGCGCCAGCAGTGATGCGCAGGGGAATCAGCCCCAGCATTTT. It yields the protein CASSDAQGNQPQHF. This chain joins TRBV10-1 and TRBJ1-5, with a weak D call TRBD1 (6 bases). V was clipped by 3 bases and J by 4 bases, with 10 bases between them. There are 14 residues in the CDR3. The germline V gene encodes CDR1 WNHNN and CDR2 SYGVQD (reference sequence).

This clone was recorded a few times. The chain carries TRBV30 and TRBJ2-2; 7 bases agree with TRBD2. Germline V gene data show CDR1 as GTSNPN and CDR2 as SVGIG (reference sequence). This CDR3 has 14 amino acids. V shed 0 bases, J shed 7 bases, and the junction held 5 bases outside the gene matches. The CDR3 region is CAWSVGAGDGELFF. The CDR3 coding sequence is TGTGCCTGGAGTGTTGGCGCGGGGGACGGGGAGCTGTTTTTT.

On this clone itself: The same CDR3 can be traced to other DNA sequences in this sample. The rearrangement joins TRBV5-1 to TRBJ1-2; D gene uncertain. Per the germline V gene, CDR1 is SGHRS and CDR2 is YFSETQ. The CDR3 is 12 amino acids. V was clipped by 3 bases and J by 5 bases, with 8 bases between them. CDR3 in DNA: TGCGCCAGCAGCTCAGACTCGTATGGCTACACCTTC. It encodes CASSSDSYGYTF.